This T cell receptor (beta chain) was documented in a study of post-analysis software for immune sequencing data (dated by TCRdb to the mid-2010s). In the study overall: Recorded disease courses included relapsing-remitting, secondary progressive and progressive-relapsing multiple sclerosis, with some patients lacking subtype annotation. A subset of samples was prepared in parallel using single-end sample barcoding, then pooled and co-amplified after Illumina adapter ligation. Patient repertoires were compared against roughly 11 previously published healthy control repertoires from donors aged 6 to 25 years.

In the case of this clonotype: Its antigen is still unknown. Base-call qualities are not available, and no considerably larger clone is one nucleotide away.

TCR beta repertoires were profiled from peripheral blood of about a dozen young patients with multiple sclerosis to demonstrate the VDJtools post-analysis software. The patients with multiple sclerosis were children and adolescents between about 6 and 17 years of age. V lost 4 bases and J lost 8 bases; the stretch between them is 21 bases long. Counted from cysteine to phenylalanine, this CDR3 has 16 amino acids. The CDR3 DNA has 48 bases and is translated from base 1. The germline V gene specifies SGHRS as CDR1 and YFSETQ as CDR2. General study outcomes and caveats: When samples were clustered directly using the F measure, samples prepared in the same batch co-clustered strongly, which prompted a batch-effect correction. The multiple sclerosis patient group was slightly younger than the control group. Patients showed significantly higher frequencies than controls for a handful of TRBV segments, among them TRBV5-6, TRBV5-1 and TRBV20-1. Multiple sclerosis patients had significantly lower normalized Chao1 diversity than controls, a result that suggests substantial peripheral T-cell clonal expansion.

Libraries were built with PCR. TCRdb names Illumina HiSeq 2500 as the instrument used. Unique molecular identifiers were incorporated into TCR beta cDNA libraries to reduce PCR and sequencing biases. Every 1 to 10 million input T cells yielded roughly 500,000 cDNA molecules, meaning each molecule approximated one T cell. The patient libraries were prepared and sequenced using the same protocol as the earlier healthy control dataset. Within a given batch, samples were prepared together, multiplexed and sequenced on the same HiSeq lane. Under the source paper's analysis protocol: Raw barcoded reads were processed with MIGEC, discarding single-read molecular identifier groups before consensus assembly and CDR3 extraction. VDJtools was used for post-analysis of the clonotype tables, and diversity was normalized by down-sampling every dataset to the size of the smallest sample. Repertoire overlap clustering matched CDR3 amino acid but not nucleotide sequences to correct batch-related cross-sample contamination. The public reads were run again by TCRdb, first through fastp at Q25 and then through MiXCR, and only productive beta chains were kept. Merged by CDR3 protein, the rows form single entries marked with the most common genes and DNA. TCRdb, not the original authors, processed these V and J calls. Recorded for this sample are more than 350,000 distinct CDR3 sequences; 39% of them occurred a single time. The ten most abundant clones make up 6% to 9% of the sample.

This clonotype was obtained from a girl aged 2 to 10 with multiple sclerosis. The rearranged segments are TRBV5-1 and TRBJ1-4; matching of 6 bases hints at TRBD1 as the D gene. Source material: blood. In nucleotide form, the sequence is TGCGCCAGCAGCCCGGGCCAGTACAGGGCTCGCGAAAAACTGTTTTTT. Protein translation: CASSPGQYRAREKLFF.